One TCR beta chain is described in this entry. Antigen specificity is unknown. The entry originates in a study of tumor-infiltrating lymphocytes in localized non-small cell lung cancer. Study-level information: Each patient gave resected tumor and non-adjacent uninvolved lung tissue.

The study, taken as a whole, reports: Immunotypes IM1 and IM2 had similar TCR-derived T-cell fractions. TCR sequencing covered a subset of patients with enough tissue.

The assay was immunoSEQ multiplex PCR, and TCRdb's table has in-frame clones only and misses some. The sample has about 24,000 clones, around 64% seen once. Sequenced sample: lung tumor tissue. The source of this sequence is a human donor with non-small cell lung cancer.

The CDR3 here is CASSIYTGVDYGYTF. The CDR3 DNA sequence: TGTGCCAGTAGTATTTACACGGGGGTTGACTATGGCTACACCTTC. The chain carries TRBV19 and TRBJ1-2, with D perhaps TRBD1 (5 bases). Trimming pared 3 bases from V and 3 bases from J, leaving 14 bases between. Germline values: CDR1 LNHDA, CDR2 SQIVND (reference sequence). This CDR3 has 15 residues.